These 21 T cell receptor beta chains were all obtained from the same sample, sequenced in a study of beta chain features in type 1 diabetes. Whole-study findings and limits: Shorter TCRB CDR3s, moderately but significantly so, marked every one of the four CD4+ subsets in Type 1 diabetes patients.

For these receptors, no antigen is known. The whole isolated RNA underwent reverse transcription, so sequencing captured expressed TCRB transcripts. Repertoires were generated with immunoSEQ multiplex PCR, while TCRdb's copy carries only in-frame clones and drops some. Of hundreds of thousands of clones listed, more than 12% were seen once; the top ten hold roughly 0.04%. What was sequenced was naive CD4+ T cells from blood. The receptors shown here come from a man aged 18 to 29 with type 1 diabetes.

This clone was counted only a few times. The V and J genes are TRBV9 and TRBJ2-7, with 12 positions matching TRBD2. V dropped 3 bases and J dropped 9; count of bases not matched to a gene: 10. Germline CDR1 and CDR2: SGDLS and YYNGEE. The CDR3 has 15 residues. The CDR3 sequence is CASSEGGLAGIWQYF. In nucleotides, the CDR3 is TGTGCCAGCAGCGAGGGAGGACTAGCGGGAATATGGCAGTACTTC.

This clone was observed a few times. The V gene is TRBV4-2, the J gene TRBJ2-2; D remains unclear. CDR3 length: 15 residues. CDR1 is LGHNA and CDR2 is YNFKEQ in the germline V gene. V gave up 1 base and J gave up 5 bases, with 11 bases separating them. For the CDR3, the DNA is TGTGCCAGCAGCCAAGCCGCCGCTGGGACCGGGGAGCTGTTTTTT. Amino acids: CASSQAAAGTGELFF.

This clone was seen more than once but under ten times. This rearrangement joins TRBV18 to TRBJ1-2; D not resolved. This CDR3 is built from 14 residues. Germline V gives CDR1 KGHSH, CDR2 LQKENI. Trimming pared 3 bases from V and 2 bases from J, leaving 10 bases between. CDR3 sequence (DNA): TGTGCCAGCTCACCTACCGAGGACAACTATGGCTACACCTTC. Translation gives CASSPTEDNYGYTF.

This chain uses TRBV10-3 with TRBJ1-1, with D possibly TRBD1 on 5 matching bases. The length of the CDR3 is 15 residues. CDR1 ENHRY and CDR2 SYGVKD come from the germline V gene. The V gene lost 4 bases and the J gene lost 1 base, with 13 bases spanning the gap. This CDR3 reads CAISVGTVSNTEAFF. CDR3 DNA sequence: TGTGCCATCAGTGTCGGGACGGTATCGAACACTGAAGCTTTCTTT.

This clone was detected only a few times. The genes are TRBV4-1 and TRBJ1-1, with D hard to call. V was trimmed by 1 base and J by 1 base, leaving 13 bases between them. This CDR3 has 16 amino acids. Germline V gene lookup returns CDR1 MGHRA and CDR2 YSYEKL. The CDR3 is CASSQVWDVGNTEAFF. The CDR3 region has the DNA TGCGCCAGCAGCCAAGTTTGGGATGTGGGGAACACTGAAGCTTTCTTT.

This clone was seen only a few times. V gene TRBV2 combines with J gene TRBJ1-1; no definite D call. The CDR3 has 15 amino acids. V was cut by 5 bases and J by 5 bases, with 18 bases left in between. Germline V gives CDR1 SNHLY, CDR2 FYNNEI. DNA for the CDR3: TGTGCCAGCAGTATACATCCTTCAAAGGATACTGAAGCTTTCTTT. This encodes CASSIHPSKDTEAFF.

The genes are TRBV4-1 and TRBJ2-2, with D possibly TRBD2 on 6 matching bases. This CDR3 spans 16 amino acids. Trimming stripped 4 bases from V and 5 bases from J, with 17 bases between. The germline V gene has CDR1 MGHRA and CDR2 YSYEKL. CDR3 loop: CASSPLRGRRTGELFF. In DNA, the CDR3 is TGCGCCAGCAGCCCCTTGCGGGGACGACGGACCGGGGAGCTGTTTTTT.

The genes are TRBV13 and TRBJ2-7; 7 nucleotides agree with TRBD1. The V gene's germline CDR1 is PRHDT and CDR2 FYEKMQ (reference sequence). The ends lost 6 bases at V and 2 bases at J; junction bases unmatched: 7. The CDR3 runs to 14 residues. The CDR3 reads CASRGDSEPYEQYF. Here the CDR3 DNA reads TGTGCCAGCAGAGGGGACAGCGAACCCTACGAGCAGTACTTC.

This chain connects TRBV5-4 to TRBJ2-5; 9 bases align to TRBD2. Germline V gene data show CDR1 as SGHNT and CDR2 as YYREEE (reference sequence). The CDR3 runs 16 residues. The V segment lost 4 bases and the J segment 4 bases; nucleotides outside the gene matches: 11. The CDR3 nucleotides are TGTGCCAGCAGCCGACGAGCCGTAGCGGGAGCAGAGACCCAGTACTTC. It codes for CASSRRAVAGAETQYF.

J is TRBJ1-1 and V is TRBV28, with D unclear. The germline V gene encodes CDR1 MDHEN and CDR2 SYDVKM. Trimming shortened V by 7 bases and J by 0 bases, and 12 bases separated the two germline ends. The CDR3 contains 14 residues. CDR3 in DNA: TGTGCCAGCACCTTAAGGGCGGTGAACACTGAAGCTTTCTTT. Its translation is CASTLRAVNTEAFF.

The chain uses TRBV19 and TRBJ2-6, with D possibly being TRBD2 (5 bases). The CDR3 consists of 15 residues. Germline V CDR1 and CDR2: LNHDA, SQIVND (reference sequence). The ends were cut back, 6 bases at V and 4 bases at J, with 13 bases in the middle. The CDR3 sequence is CASRNNSAGANVLTF. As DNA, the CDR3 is TGTGCCAGTAGGAACAATAGCGCGGGGGCCAACGTCCTGACTTTC.

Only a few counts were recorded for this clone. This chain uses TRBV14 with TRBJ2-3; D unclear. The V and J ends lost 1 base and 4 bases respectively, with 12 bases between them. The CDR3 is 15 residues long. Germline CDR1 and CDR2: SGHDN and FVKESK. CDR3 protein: CASSQVRQQADTQYF. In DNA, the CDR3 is TGTGCCAGCAGCCAAGTTAGGCAGCAGGCAGATACGCAGTATTTT.

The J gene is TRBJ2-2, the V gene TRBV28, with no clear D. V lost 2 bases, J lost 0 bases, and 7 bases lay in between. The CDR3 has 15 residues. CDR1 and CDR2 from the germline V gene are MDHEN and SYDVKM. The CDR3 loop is CASSLDTSNTGELFF. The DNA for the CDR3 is TGTGCCAGCAGTTTAGACACTTCGAACACCGGGGAGCTGTTTTTT.

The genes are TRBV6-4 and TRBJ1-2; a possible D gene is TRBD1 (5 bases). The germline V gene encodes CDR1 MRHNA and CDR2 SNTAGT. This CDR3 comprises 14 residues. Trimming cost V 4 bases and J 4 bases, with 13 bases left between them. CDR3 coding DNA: TGTGCCAGCAGTGGTGGCAGTGGGACCTATGGCTACACCTTC. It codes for CASSGGSGTYGYTF.

CDR3 in DNA: TGTGCCAGCAGCTTGGCCTATGGTCAGCCCCAGCATTTT. Its protein is CASSLAYGQPQHF. The chain links TRBV5-8 to TRBJ1-5; the D is unclear. V lost 0 bases to trimming and J lost 6 bases, with 7 bases between them. CDR1 and CDR2 from the germline V gene are SGHTS and YDEGEE. The CDR3 length is 13 residues. The full variable domain, rest sourced from reference TRBV5-8 and TRBJ1-5, is EAGVTQSPTHLIKTRGQQATLRCSPISGHTSVYWYQQALGLGLQFLLWYDEGEERNRGNFPPRFSGRQFPNYSSELNVNALELEDSALYLCASSLAYGQPQHFGDGTRLSIL.

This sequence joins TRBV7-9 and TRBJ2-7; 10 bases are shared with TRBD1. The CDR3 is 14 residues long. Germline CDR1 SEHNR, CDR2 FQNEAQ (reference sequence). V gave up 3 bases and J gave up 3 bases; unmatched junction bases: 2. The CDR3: CASSLTGGNYEQYF. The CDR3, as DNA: TGTGCCAGCAGCTTGACAGGGGGCAACTACGAGCAGTACTTC.

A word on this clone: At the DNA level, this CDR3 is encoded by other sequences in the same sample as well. The CDR3 DNA sequence: TGTGCCAGCAGCCCGGGGACTAGCGGGTTCACAGATACGCAGTATTTT. It is translated as CASSPGTSGFTDTQYF. V gene TRBV9 combines with J gene TRBJ2-3; 12 bases are a match to TRBD2. Trimming took 4 bases from V and 2 from J; bases not matched to a gene: 5. The CDR3 spans 16 residues. Germline CDR1 SGDLS, CDR2 YYNGEE. Full variable domain (remainder filled in from reference TRBV9 and TRBJ2-3): DSGVTQTPKHLITATGQRVTLRCSPRSGDLSVYWYQQSLDQGLQFLIQYYNGEERAKGNILERFSAQQFPDLHSELNLSSLELGDSALYFCASSPGTSGFTDTQYFGPGTRLTVL.

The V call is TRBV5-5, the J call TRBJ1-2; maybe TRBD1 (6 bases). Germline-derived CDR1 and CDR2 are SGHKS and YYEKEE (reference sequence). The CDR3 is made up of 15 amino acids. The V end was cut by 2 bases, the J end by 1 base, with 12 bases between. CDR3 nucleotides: TGTGCCAGCAGCTTCAATAACAGGGTTAACTATGGCTACACCTTC. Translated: CASSFNNRVNYGYTF. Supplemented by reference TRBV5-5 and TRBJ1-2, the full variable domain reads DAGVTQSPTHLIKTRGQQVTLRCSPISGHKSVSWYQQVLGQGPQFIFQYYEKEERGRGNFPDRFSARQFPNYSSELNVNALLLGDSALYLCASSFNNRVNYGYTFGSGTRLTVV.

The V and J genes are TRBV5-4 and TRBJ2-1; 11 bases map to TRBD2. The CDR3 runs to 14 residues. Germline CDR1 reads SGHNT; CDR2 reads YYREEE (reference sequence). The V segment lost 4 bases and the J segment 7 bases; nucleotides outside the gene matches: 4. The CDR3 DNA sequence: TGTGCCAGCAGCGCTTGGACTAGCGGGAATGAGCAGTTCTTC. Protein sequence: CASSAWTSGNEQFF.

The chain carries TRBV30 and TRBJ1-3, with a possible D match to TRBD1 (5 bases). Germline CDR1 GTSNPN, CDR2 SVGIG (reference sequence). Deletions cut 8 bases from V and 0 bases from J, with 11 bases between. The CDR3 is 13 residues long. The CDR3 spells CARGGYSGNTIYF. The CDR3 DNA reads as TGTGCCCGGGGCGGATACTCTGGAAACACCATATATTTT.

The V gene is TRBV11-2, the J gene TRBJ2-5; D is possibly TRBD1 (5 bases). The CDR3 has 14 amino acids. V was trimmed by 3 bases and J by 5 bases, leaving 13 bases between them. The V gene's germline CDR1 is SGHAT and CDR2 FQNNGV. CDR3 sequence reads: CASSFSRAVETQYF. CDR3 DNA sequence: TGTGCCAGCAGCTTCTCCAGGGCGGTGGAGACCCAGTACTTC.